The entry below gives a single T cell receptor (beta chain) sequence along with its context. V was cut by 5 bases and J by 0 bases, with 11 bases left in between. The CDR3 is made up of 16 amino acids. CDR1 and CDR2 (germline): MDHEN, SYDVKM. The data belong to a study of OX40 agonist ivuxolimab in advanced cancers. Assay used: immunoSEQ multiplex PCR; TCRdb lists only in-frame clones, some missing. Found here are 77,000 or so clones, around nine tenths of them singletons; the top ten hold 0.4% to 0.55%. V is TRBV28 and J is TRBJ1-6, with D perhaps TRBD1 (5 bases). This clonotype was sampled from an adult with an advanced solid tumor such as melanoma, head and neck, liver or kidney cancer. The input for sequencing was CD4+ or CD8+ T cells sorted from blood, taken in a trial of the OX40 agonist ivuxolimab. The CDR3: CASSPSGGSYNSPLHF. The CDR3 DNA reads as TGTGCCAGCAGTCCCTCCGGGGGCTCCTATAATTCACCCCTCCACTTT.